Each of the 20 T cell receptor beta chains below was sequenced from the same sample in a study of blood T cell repertoires in COVID-19. TCRdb's copy holds only in-frame clones and misses some; the assay was immunoSEQ multiplex PCR. The data contain some 220,000 clones, 85% to 90% of them seen just once; the ten biggest clones take up about 3.3%. The specimen sequenced was PBMCs or T cells enriched from blood (not recorded which). Receptor source: a young woman in a cohort exposed to, infected with or recovered from COVID-19 (not recorded which).

This rearrangement joins TRBV5-1 to TRBJ2-5; 8 bases fit TRBD1. Trimming cost V 0 bases and J 1 base; bases outside gene matches: 2. Germline V gene data show CDR1 as SGHRS and CDR2 as YFSETQ. There are 15 residues in the CDR3. The CDR3 DNA follows: TGCGCCAGCAGCTTGGCGGGGACAGGCCAAGAGACCCAGTACTTC. The encoded protein is CASSLAGTGQETQYF.

V is TRBV4-1 and J is TRBJ1-5; weak D call: TRBD1 (5 bases). Per germline, CDR1 MGHRA and CDR2 YSYEKL. The V end lost 2 bases, the J end lost 7 bases, and 18 bases lay between the germline ends. This CDR3 contains 16 residues. This chain's CDR3 is CASSQHHFQGSQPQHF. CDR3 nucleotides: TGCGCCAGCAGCCAACATCATTTTCAGGGCTCCCAGCCCCAGCATTTT.

This chain uses TRBV24-1 with TRBJ2-1; no clear D. The CDR3 has 13 residues. The V gene's germline CDR1 is KGHDR and CDR2 SFDVKD. V was clipped by 3 bases and J by 8 bases, with 10 bases between them. The DNA of the CDR3 is TGTGCCACCAGTGATACTACGAGCGATGAGCAGTTCTTC. The encoded protein is CATSDTTSDEQFF.

V is TRBV24-1 and J is TRBJ2-1; 10 nucleotides match TRBD1. CDR3 length: 13 amino acids. In germline, CDR1 is KGHDR, CDR2 SFDVKD. V gave up 3 bases and J gave up 14 bases; unmatched junction bases: 6. CDR3 protein: CATSDNSGTGEFF. The CDR3 region has the DNA TGTGCCACCAGTGATAACTCCGGGACAGGGGAGTTCTTC.

This clone has at least ten counts. As DNA, the CDR3 is TGTGCCAGCAGTGTAGGAGGGGGCGGTGAAAAACTGTTTTTT. This translates into CASSVGGGGEKLFF. This rearrangement joins TRBV2 to TRBJ1-4; 7 positions match TRBD1. This CDR3 spans 14 amino acids. Germline V gene data show CDR1 as SNHLY and CDR2 as FYNNEI. V lost 4 bases, J lost 7 bases, and 6 bases stayed unmatched.

This chain connects TRBV6-4 to TRBJ2-1, with 12 nucleotides matching TRBD2. Germline lookup yields CDR1 MRHNA and CDR2 SNTAGT. This CDR3 comprises 16 residues. The V gene end was trimmed by 2 bases and the J gene end by 8 bases; junction bases not matched to a gene: 7. In DNA, the CDR3 is TGTGCCAGCAGTGACATGACTAGCGGGAGCGTTGATGAGCAGTTCTTC. Protein: CASSDMTSGSVDEQFF.

The gene calls are TRBV6-1 and TRBJ1-2; 9 bases map to TRBD1. The CDR3 runs to 16 residues. The V gene end was trimmed by 3 bases and the J gene end by 8 bases; junction bases not matched to a gene: 13. The germline V gene has CDR1 MNHNS and CDR2 SASEGT. CDR3 sequence reads: CASSDYPGQGSIGYTF. As DNA, the CDR3 is TGTGCCAGCAGTGATTACCCGGGACAGGGATCCATCGGCTACACCTTC.

This clone was seen just once. The chain uses TRBV9 and TRBJ1-2; 8 bases are a match to TRBD1. V lost 3 bases to trimming and J lost 6 bases; unmatched junction nucleotides: 10. This CDR3 is 15 amino acids long. CDR1 and CDR2 (germline): SGDLS, YYNGEE. The CDR3 sequence: CASSAGDRPFDGYTF. CDR3 sequence (DNA): TGTGCCAGCAGCGCCGGGGACAGGCCTTTCGATGGCTACACCTTC.

The V and J genes are TRBV6-5 and TRBJ1-2, with D perhaps TRBD1 (5 bases). The ends were cut back, 1 base at V and 7 bases at J, with 19 bases in the middle. CDR1 and CDR2 from the germline V gene are MNHEY and SVGAGI. This CDR3 contains 16 residues. This chain's CDR3 is CASSYFPGRLGGGYTF. CDR3 nucleotide sequence: TGTGCCAGCAGTTACTTCCCGGGACGACTGGGAGGTGGCTACACCTTC.

The chain uses TRBV27 and TRBJ1-2; weak D call: TRBD1 (5 bases). CDR1 and CDR2 (germline): MNHEY, SMNVEV (reference sequence). Trimming took 6 bases from V and 4 from J, leaving 12 bases between them. The CDR3 length is 13 residues. The CDR3 reads CASSSQGSYGYTF. CDR3 sequence (DNA): TGTGCCAGCAGCTCCCAGGGTTCCTATGGCTACACCTTC.

The chain is built from TRBV3-1 (or the pseudogene TRBV3-2) and TRBJ2-1, with TRBD2 matching over 8 bases. V was pared by 7 bases and J by 1 base, with 9 bases of the junction left unmatched. Germline loops: CDR1 LGHDT, CDR2 YNNKEL (reference sequence). There are 16 residues in the CDR3. CDR3 DNA: TGTGCCAGCACCCCCCGGGAGGGCGGTTCCTACAATGAGCAGTTCTTC. Translated: CASTPREGGSYNEQFF.

The chain combines TRBV27 with TRBJ2-1; D unclear. V was pared by 4 bases and J by 10 bases, with 14 bases between. This CDR3 is built from 13 residues. Germline V lookup: CDR1 MNHEY, CDR2 SMNVEV (reference sequence). The CDR3 region is CASSSPLLREQFF. The CDR3 DNA is TGTGCCAGCAGTTCCCCCCTATTGAGAGAGCAGTTCTTC.

CDR3 DNA sequence: TGTGCCAGCAGCCTGACTAGCGGTTCCTACGAGCAGTACTTC. Translating gives CASSLTSGSYEQYF. The V gene is TRBV5-4, the J gene TRBJ2-7, with 9 bases identical to TRBD2. CDR1 and CDR2 (germline): SGHNT, YYREEE (reference sequence). The CDR3 spans 14 residues. Germline trimming cut 4 bases from V and 1 base from J; bases unmatched to any gene: 3.

The chain links TRBV27 to TRBJ1-5; D remains ambiguous. This CDR3 comprises 16 residues. V lost 4 bases to trimming and J lost 4 bases, with 17 bases between them. The V gene's germline CDR1 is MNHEY and CDR2 SMNVEV (reference sequence). CDR3 sequence (DNA): TGTGCCAGCAGTTCGGCGGGCCCAACTAGGAATCAGCCCCAGCATTTT. As protein: CASSSAGPTRNQPQHF.

The chain links TRBV7-9 to TRBJ2-3; 10 nucleotides agree with TRBD2. With V trimmed by 3 bases and J by 13 bases, 13 bases remained unmatched. CDR3 length: 15 amino acids. The germline gives CDR1 SEHNR, CDR2 FQNEAQ (reference sequence). The CDR3 is CASSFQGLAIRREYF. The CDR3 nucleotides read TGTGCCAGCAGCTTCCAGGGACTAGCGATACGACGAGAGTATTTT.

The chain carries TRBV2 and TRBJ1-1; D is perhaps TRBD1 (5 bases). This CDR3 region has 15 residues. Germline V gene sequence: CDR1 SNHLY, CDR2 FYNNEI. V lost 2 bases to trimming and J lost 3 bases, with 13 bases between them. Here the CDR3 reads CASSESWGVDTEAFF. The CDR3 DNA follows: TGTGCCAGCAGTGAATCGTGGGGCGTGGACACTGAAGCTTTCTTT.

The chain links TRBV24-1 to TRBJ1-5; D unclear. Germline-derived CDR1 and CDR2 are KGHDR and SFDVKD. The CDR3 totals 10 residues. V gave up 12 bases and J gave up 6 bases, with 8 bases separating them. The CDR3 DNA is TGTGCCCCCCAGGTTCAGCCCCAGCATTTT. Protein: CAPQVQPQHF.

The chain is built from TRBV7-9 and TRBJ2-7; possible D gene TRBD2, 5 bases. The CDR3 runs 15 residues. V was clipped by 1 base and J by 1 base, with 11 bases between them. Germline values: CDR1 SEHNR, CDR2 FQNEAQ (reference sequence). The DNA for the CDR3 is TGTGCCAGCAGCTTAGTTGGTCCGGGATCCTACGAGCAGTACTTC. Translated, it gives CASSLVGPGSYEQYF.

There are a few counts of this clone. The rearrangement links TRBV6-2 or TRBV6-3 to TRBJ1-5, with a weak D call TRBD1 (6 bases). Germline CDR1 and CDR2: MNHEY and SVGEGT. The CDR3 consists of 14 residues. Trimming left V 5 bases short and J 6 bases short, with 14 bases between. CDR3 sequence: CASSPYRASQPQHF. The DNA of the CDR3 is TGTGCCAGCAGTCCCTACAGGGCTAGTCAGCCCCAGCATTTT.

This chain connects TRBV5-1 to TRBJ1-3, with D unresolved. The V and J ends lost 1 base and 0 bases respectively, with 5 bases between them. The CDR3 is 14 residues long. Germline V lookup: CDR1 SGHRS, CDR2 YFSETQ. The DNA for the CDR3 is TGCGCCAGCAGCTTGACCAGCTCTGGAAACACCATATATTTT. Protein sequence: CASSLTSSGNTIYF.